These 23 T cell receptor beta chains share one sample of origin, sequenced in a study of control samples from healthy donors and cancer patients. Assay used: immunoSEQ multiplex PCR; TCRdb lists only in-frame clones, some missing. The data show tens of thousands of clones, roughly 65% seen once. The specimen sequenced was formalin-fixed, paraffin-embedded tissue. These receptor sequences come from a male donor with melanoma.

There are a few counts of this clone. The rearrangement links TRBV5-1 to TRBJ2-1; 7 bases align to TRBD2. The V gene's germline CDR1 is SGHRS and CDR2 YFSETQ. J gave up 0 bases and V 4 bases, and 7 bases lay outside the gene matches. This CDR3 comprises 16 residues. This chain's CDR3 is CASSELGRGSYNEQFF. CDR3 DNA: TGCGCCAGCAGCGAGTTGGGGAGGGGCTCCTACAATGAGCAGTTCTTC.

The chain links TRBV5-6 to TRBJ2-1; 15 nucleotides agree with TRBD2. This CDR3 is built from 18 residues. Germline V gives CDR1 SGHDT, CDR2 YYEEEE. With 4 bases clipped from V and 3 bases from J, the junction kept 8 bases outside the gene matches. CDR3 protein: CASSPGTSGRRFYNEQFF. In DNA, the CDR3 is TGTGCCAGCAGCCCCGGGACTAGCGGGAGGCGATTCTACAATGAGCAGTTCTTC.

The chain joins TRBV11-2 to TRBJ2-2, with a weak D call TRBD1 (5 bases). There are 14 residues in the CDR3. V was trimmed by 5 bases and J by 5 bases, leaving 12 bases between them. Germline CDR1 reads SGHAT; CDR2 reads FQNNGV. The CDR3 region is CASSRQSGTGELFF. DNA of the CDR3: TGTGCCAGCAGCCGACAGTCAGGTACCGGGGAGCTGTTTTTT.

The chain joins TRBV18 to TRBJ2-7, with D possibly matching TRBD1 (6 bases). The CDR3 runs to 14 residues. In germline, CDR1 is KGHSH, CDR2 LQKENI. V was shortened by 6 bases and J by 2 bases, with 14 bases between the two germline ends. This chain's CDR3 is CASSPRDIPYEQYF. In nucleotides, the CDR3 is TGTGCCAGCTCCCCCCGGGACATCCCCTACGAGCAGTACTTC.

This clone was detected only once. This chain's CDR3 is CASSLAVAGGQETQYF. The DNA for the CDR3 is TGCGCCAGCAGCTTGGCGGTAGCGGGGGGTCAAGAGACCCAGTACTTC. This sequence joins TRBV5-1 and TRBJ2-5; 10 nucleotides align to TRBD2. Germline CDR1 is SGHRS and CDR2 is YFSETQ. This CDR3 spans 16 amino acids. Trimming took 0 bases from V and 2 from J; bases not matched to a gene: 4.

The chain joins TRBV25-1 to TRBJ2-1; a weak D match, TRBD1 (5 bases). CDR1 is MGHDK, CDR2 SYGVNS, per germline. V lost 3 bases and J lost 16, with 16 bases in between. CDR3 length: 12 amino acids. CDR3: CASSDSRAGLFF. In DNA form, the CDR3 reads TGTGCCAGCAGTGATTCAAGGGCAGGGTTATTCTTC.

This chain connects TRBV7-6 to TRBJ2-7; 8 nucleotides align to TRBD2. CDR3 length equals 15 residues. The germline gives CDR1 SGHVS, CDR2 FNYEAQ. V lost 1 base and J lost 7; bases outside the gene matches: 9. CDR3 DNA sequence: TGTGCCAGCAGCTTAGAATACTCAGCGGGAGTTGAGCAGTACTTC. It is translated as CASSLEYSAGVEQYF. The full variable domain, its missing parts supplied by reference TRBV7-6 and TRBJ2-7, is GAGVSQSPRYKVTKRGQDVALRCDPISGHVSLYWYRQALGQGPEFLTYFNYEAQQDKSGLPNDRFSAERPEGSISTLTIQRTEQRDSAMYRCASSLEYSAGVEQYFGPGTRLTVT.

This clone was observed a handful of times. The chain links TRBV2 to TRBJ2-7; 10 nucleotides line up with TRBD2. Trimming at V came to 6 bases and at J to 4 bases, leaving 0 bases not matched to a gene. The V gene's germline CDR1 is SNHLY and CDR2 FYNNEI. There are 12 residues in the CDR3. The CDR3, as DNA: TGTGCCAGCAGGACTAGCGGGTACGAGCAGTACTTC. Translated, it gives CASRTSGYEQYF.

This chain connects TRBV6-5 to TRBJ2-7; D may be TRBD1 or TRBD2 (5 bases each). The germline CDR1 and CDR2 sequences are MNHEY and SVGAGI. Between the trimmed V and J ends, which lost 8 bases and 4 bases, there was a span of 21 bases. The CDR3 covers 15 residues. The CDR3 nucleotides are TGTGCCAGCCTCCCTTGGCGAGGGAACAGGTACGAGCAGTACTTC. Residues: CASLPWRGNRYEQYF.

The chain couples TRBV23-1 to TRBJ2-4; possibly TRBD1 or TRBD2 for D (6 bases each). TRBV23-1 is labeled an ORF, and its function is uncertain. The CDR3 spans 18 residues. V was clipped by 7 bases and J by 0 bases, with 22 bases between them. The CDR3 DNA reads as TGCGCCAGCACACCACCAACTCAGGGGACTCTAGCCAAAAACATTCAGTACTTC. Its translation: CASTPPTQGTLAKNIQYF.

V usage is TRBV6-5 and J usage is TRBJ2-5; D may be TRBD1 (6 bases). This CDR3 has 14 amino acids. V lost 5 bases, J lost 4 bases, and 14 bases lay in between. The germline V gene has CDR1 MNHEY and CDR2 SVGAGI. CDR3: CASSPRGLLETQYF. CDR3 sequence (DNA): TGTGCCAGCAGTCCAAGGGGGTTGTTAGAGACCCAGTACTTC.

With respect to this clone: Being one base from a much bigger clone, this may be a read error. The same CDR3 also results from other DNA sequences found in this sample. The genes are TRBV5-4 and TRBJ2-2; the D call may be TRBD1 or TRBD2 (6 bases each). This CDR3 is built from 14 residues. Germline lookup yields CDR1 SGHNT and CDR2 YYREEE (reference sequence). The CDR3 reads CASTNGGGTGELFF. CDR3 coding DNA: TGTGCCAGCACAAACGGAGGGGGTACCGGGGAACTGTTTTTT.

Only one count was recorded for this clone. V is TRBV19 and J is TRBJ2-2; D may be TRBD2 (6 bases). V was clipped by 3 bases and J by 6 bases, with 20 bases between them. This CDR3 region has 17 residues. From germline, CDR1 is LNHDA and CDR2 SQIVND (reference sequence). The CDR3 DNA reads as TGTGCCAGTAGTATTTCCTGGCGGGGTCTGTGGTCCGGGGAGCTGTTTTTT. Translation gives CASSISWRGLWSGELFF.

V is TRBV4-1 and J is TRBJ2-3, with 9 bases that match TRBD2. CDR1 MGHRA and CDR2 YSYEKL come from the germline V gene. The CDR3 sequence is 19 residues long. Trimming took 0 bases from V and 4 from J; bases not matched to a gene: 14. DNA of the CDR3: TGCGCCAGCAGCCAAGATGGCGCACGGGGTAGCGGGAGCGCAGATACGCAGTATTTT. Amino acids: CASSQDGARGSGSADTQYF.

The J gene is TRBJ2-4, the V gene TRBV28, with TRBD2 as a possible D gene (5 bases). This CDR3 comprises 17 residues. The germline gives CDR1 MDHEN, CDR2 SYDVKM. The V end was cut by 3 bases, the J end by 6 bases, with 21 bases between. For the CDR3, the DNA is TGTGCCAGCAGTTTCCGGGTCCCGATAGATGGGAGAAACATTCAGTACTTC. It is translated as CASSFRVPIDGRNIQYF.

The chain recombines TRBV10-2 with TRBJ2-1; possibly TRBD1 for D (6 bases). Trimming stripped 6 bases from V and 3 bases from J, with 18 bases between. The CDR3 extends over 16 amino acids. Germline-derived CDR1 and CDR2 are WSHSY and SAAADI. CDR3: CASRDLTRGNYNEQFF. The CDR3 region has the DNA TGCGCCAGCAGGGACTTGACAAGGGGGAACTACAATGAGCAGTTCTTC.

V and J are TRBV6-6 and TRBJ2-3, with 11 bases lining up with TRBD1. Germline values: CDR1 MNHNY, CDR2 SVGAGI (reference sequence). The J segment lost 8 bases and the V segment lost 6 bases, leaving 10 bases of the junction unmatched. The CDR3 runs to 15 residues. The CDR3 spells CASRPGTGGQGTQYF. CDR3 coding DNA: TGTGCCAGCAGACCCGGGACAGGGGGACAGGGTACGCAGTATTTT.

This clone was seen at least ten times. This chain links TRBV7-9 with TRBJ2-7; 8 nucleotides agree with TRBD1. CDR3 length equals 14 residues. J was trimmed by 2 bases and V by 5 bases; bases with no gene match: 5. Germline V CDR1 and CDR2: SEHNR, FQNEAQ (reference sequence). This CDR3 is CASSLTGVTYEQYF. In DNA, the CDR3 is TGTGCCAGCAGCCTGACAGGGGTTACCTACGAGCAGTACTTC.

The chain joins TRBV29-1 to TRBJ2-1; 7 bases line up with TRBD2. The CDR3 spans 13 residues. Germline V CDR1 and CDR2: SQVTM, ANQGSEA. After removal of 4 bases from V and 4 bases from J, the junction contained 4 bases not matched to a gene. The CDR3 sequence: CSVASGGYNEQFF. The DNA of the CDR3 is TGCAGCGTTGCTAGCGGAGGGTACAATGAGCAGTTCTTC.

CDR3 sequence reads: CASSQVTGILFF. The CDR3 coding sequence is TGTGCCAGCAGCCAAGTGACAGGGATTCTGTTTTTT. The J gene is TRBJ1-4, the V gene TRBV3-1 (or the pseudogene TRBV3-2); TRBD1 matches at 7 bases. Germline-derived CDR1 and CDR2 are LGHDT and YNNKEL (reference sequence). The CDR3 spans 12 residues. Trimming removed 1 base from V and 14 bases from J; junction bases left unmatched: 4.

The chain links TRBV18 to TRBJ1-3, with unresolved D. Per germline, CDR1 KGHSH and CDR2 LQKENI. The CDR3 loop spans 14 amino acids. The V and J ends lost 0 bases and 2 bases respectively, with 5 bases between them. Here the CDR3 reads CASSPPSTGNTIYF. The CDR3 coding sequence is TGTGCCAGCTCACCACCGTCCACTGGAAACACCATATATTTT.

The genes are TRBV7-2 and TRBJ2-3, with no clear D. This CDR3 has 11 amino acids. The germline CDR1 and CDR2 sequences are SGHTA and FQGNSA. Between the trimmed V and J ends, which lost 5 bases and 5 bases, there was a span of 5 bases. The CDR3 sequence: CASSLRDTQYF. The CDR3 DNA sequence: TGTGCCAGCAGCCTTCGAGATACGCAGTATTTT.

This clone showed up just a few times. The V and J genes are TRBV2 and TRBJ1-3, with D uncertain. The CDR3 contains 15 residues. Germline CDR1 is SNHLY and CDR2 is FYNNEI. Deletions cut 6 bases from V and 1 base from J, with 13 bases between. The CDR3 is CASRYGTSSGNTIYF. CDR3 nucleotides: TGTGCCAGCAGGTACGGCACCTCTTCTGGAAACACCATATATTTT.